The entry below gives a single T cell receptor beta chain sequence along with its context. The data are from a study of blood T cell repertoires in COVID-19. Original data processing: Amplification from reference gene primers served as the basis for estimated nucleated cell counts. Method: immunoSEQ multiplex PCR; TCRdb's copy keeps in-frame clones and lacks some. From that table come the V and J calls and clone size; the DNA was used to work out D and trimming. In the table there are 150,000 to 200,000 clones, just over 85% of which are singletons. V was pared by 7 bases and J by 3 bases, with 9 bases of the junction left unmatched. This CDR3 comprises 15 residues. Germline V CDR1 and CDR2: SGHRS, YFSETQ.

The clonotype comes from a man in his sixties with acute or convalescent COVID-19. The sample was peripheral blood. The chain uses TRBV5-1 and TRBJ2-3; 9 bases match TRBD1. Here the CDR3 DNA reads TGCGCCAGCGCTGTACCGGGACAGGGAACAGATACGCAGTATTTT. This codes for CASAVPGQGTDTQYF. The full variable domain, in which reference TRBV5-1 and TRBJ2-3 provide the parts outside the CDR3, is KAGVTQTPRYLIKTRGQQVTLSCSPISGHRSVSWYQQTPGQGLQFLFEYFSETQRNKGNFPGRFSGRQFSNSRSEMNVSTLELGDSALYLCASAVPGQGTDTQYFGPGTRLTVL.